One and the same sample provided the 25 T cell receptor beta chains below, sequenced in a study of blood T cells in healthy people across ages. Through a sample-barcoded 5' primer and a J-beta primer mix, a second PCR was run for about 6 to 11 cycles. TCRdb reprocessed the 5' RACE reads via MiXCR and lists one record per CDR3 protein. The table includes about a million distinct CDR3 sequences, roughly two fifths detected once. Sequenced input: blood. These receptors were collected from a man aged 18 to 30 in good health.

This CDR3 reads CASSQDLGLDNQPQHF. The CDR3 bases are TGCGCCAGCAGCCAAGATTTGGGTTTGGACAATCAGCCCCAGCATTTT. V usage is TRBV4-1 and J usage is TRBJ1-5; D remains ambiguous. This CDR3 has 16 amino acids. The V end was cut by 0 bases, the J end by 3 bases, with 12 bases between. From germline, CDR1 is MGHRA and CDR2 YSYEKL.

This sequence joins TRBV4-3 and TRBJ2-1; D could derive from TRBD1 or TRBD2 (5 bases each). Germline CDR1 and CDR2: LGHNA and YSLEER. Trimming cost V 1 base and J 4 bases, with 17 bases left between them. The CDR3 contains 17 residues. The CDR3 loop reads CASSQVRGVLSYNEQFF. The CDR3 DNA follows: TGCGCCAGCAGCCAAGTAAGGGGAGTCCTTAGTTACAATGAGCAGTTCTTC.

This clonotype was seen many times. The chain carries TRBV9 and TRBJ2-1; D gene uncertain. V was trimmed by 0 bases and J by 7 bases, leaving 8 bases between them. Germline CDR1 reads SGDLS; CDR2 reads YYNGEE. The CDR3 loop spans 13 amino acids. This CDR3 reads CASSVEPPNEQFF. The CDR3 DNA follows: TGTGCCAGCAGCGTAGAGCCGCCGAATGAGCAGTTCTTC.

The V gene is TRBV12-3 or TRBV12-4, the J gene TRBJ1-2; 8 bases are a match to TRBD1. The ends lost 5 bases at V and 9 bases at J; junction bases unmatched: 11. The CDR3 runs to 14 residues. The CDR3 reads CASSPQGAEDSYTF. The CDR3 DNA follows: TGTGCCAGCAGTCCGCAGGGGGCTGAGGATAGCTACACCTTC.

This chain connects TRBV3-1 to TRBJ2-1; 12 nucleotides agree with TRBD2. Germline loops: CDR1 LGHDT, CDR2 YNNKEL (reference sequence). V was clipped by 1 base and J by 5 bases; unmatched bases: 3. The CDR3 has 16 residues. CDR3 amino acids: CASSQGTSGVHNEQFF. The CDR3 region has the DNA TGTGCCAGCAGCCAAGGGACTAGCGGGGTCCACAATGAGCAGTTCTTC.

This chain joins TRBV4-2 and TRBJ2-3, with TRBD2 identical over 12 bases. V dropped 3 bases and J dropped 6; count of bases not matched to a gene: 7. The V gene's germline CDR1 is LGHNA and CDR2 YNFKEQ. CDR3 size: 16 residues. The CDR3 reads CASSHRTSGELDTQYF. Here the CDR3 DNA reads TGTGCCAGCAGCCATAGGACTAGCGGGGAATTGGATACGCAGTATTTT.

There are a few counts of this clonotype. This chain joins TRBV19 and TRBJ2-3; the D call may be TRBD1 or TRBD2 (5 bases each). V was shortened by 7 bases and J by 0 bases, with 8 bases between the two germline ends. This CDR3 contains 13 residues. The germline V gene has CDR1 LNHDA and CDR2 SQIVND (reference sequence). The CDR3: CASKRDSTDTQYF. The CDR3 DNA is TGTGCCAGTAAAAGGGACAGCACAGATACGCAGTATTTT.

On this clonotype: The junction shows a germline mismatch at one end, possibly a read error. The gene calls are TRBV4-1 and TRBJ1-2; 8 nucleotides agree with TRBD1. Germline values: CDR1 MGHRA, CDR2 YSYEKL. This CDR3 is built from 20 residues. The CDR3 coding sequence is TGCGCCAGCAGCCCCAACGACTTATTGGGTTTGGGACAGGAGTACTATGACTACACCTTC. It codes for CASSPNDLLGLGQEYYDYTF.

The table lists this clonotype with a few counts. The chain recombines TRBV20-1 with TRBJ1-5; D uncertain. Germline values: CDR1 DFQATT, CDR2 SNEGSKA (reference sequence). Trimming pared 6 bases from V and 7 bases from J, leaving 16 bases between. The CDR3 is made up of 13 amino acids. CDR3 DNA: TGCAGTGCCCTTCTCGGGGTTAACCAGCCCCAGCATTTT. Amino acid sequence: CSALLGVNQPQHF.

V and J are TRBV27 and TRBJ1-4; D might be TRBD1 (5 bases). The CDR3 is 13 residues long. Per the germline V gene, CDR1 is MNHEY and CDR2 is SMNVEV (reference sequence). Trimming took off 4 bases at V and 8 bases at J, with 11 bases between the two ends. The CDR3 nucleotides are TGTGCCAGCAGTTCCCTGGGACGAGAAAAACTGTTTTTT. It translates to CASSSLGREKLFF. Full variable domain (missing parts from reference TRBV27 and TRBJ1-4): EAQVTQNPRYLITVTGKKLTVTCSQNMNHEYMSWYRQDPGLGLRQIYYSMNVEVTDKGDVPEGYKVSRKEKRNFPLILESPSPNQTSLYFCASSSLGREKLFFGSGTQLSVL.

As regards this clonotype: An end of the junction does not agree with germline; a read error may underlie this. The chain joins TRBV20-1 to TRBJ2-5; the D is unclear. CDR1 and CDR2 (germline): DFQATT, SNEGSKA (reference sequence). The CDR3 is 12 residues long. The CDR3 region has the DNA TGCAGTGCACGGCCCAACCAGGAGACCCAGTACTTC. This codes for CSARPNQETQYF.

This clonotype was counted once. This rearrangement joins TRBV20-1 to TRBJ2-3; 10 nucleotides agree with TRBD1. The germline V gene encodes CDR1 DFQATT and CDR2 SNEGSKA (reference sequence). J lost 1 base, V lost 5 bases, and 3 bases had no gene match. The CDR3 runs to 14 residues. As DNA, the CDR3 is TGCAGTGCTCTCGGGACAGGGGGCACAGATACGCAGTATTTT. The encoded protein is CSALGTGGTDTQYF.

This clonotype appeared a single time. This chain uses TRBV20-1 with TRBJ2-7; 9 bases are a match to TRBD1. TRBJ2-4 matches the DNA end more closely, so the J call is doubtful. Germline V lookup: CDR1 DFQATT, CDR2 SNEGSKA (reference sequence). The CDR3 runs to 14 residues. The CDR3 DNA reads as TGCAGTGCTGCCGGGACAGGGAGGAGGAGCATTCAGTACTTC. Translation gives CSAAGTGRRSIQYF.

This clonotype came up a few times. The chain couples TRBV6-2 or TRBV6-3 to TRBJ2-1, with D unclear. Trimming took off 5 bases at V and 5 bases at J, with 10 bases between the two ends. The CDR3 is made up of 13 amino acids. Germline CDR1 MNHEY, CDR2 SVGEGT. CDR3 amino acids: CASSQSWNNEQFF. The CDR3 bases are TGTGCCAGCAGTCAGAGTTGGAACAATGAGCAGTTCTTC.

Note on this clonotype: This may be a read error, as it is one base from a much larger clone. The rearrangement uses TRBV29-1 and TRBJ2-7; D may be TRBD1 (6 bases). The ends were cut back, 4 bases at V and 7 bases at J, with 20 bases in the middle. This CDR3 is 14 amino acids long. CDR1 and CDR2 (germline): SQVTM, ANQGSEA. The CDR3 reads CSVVFGDTYNEQYF. DNA for the CDR3: TGCAGCGTTGTCTTCGGGGACACCTACAATGAGCAGTACTTC.

The chain combines TRBV6-1 with TRBJ1-1, with 7 bases aligning to TRBD1. Germline CDR1 and CDR2: MNHNS and SASEGT. After removal of 4 bases from V and 4 bases from J, the junction contained 3 bases not matched to a gene. The CDR3 runs to 13 residues. Here the CDR3 DNA reads TGTGCCAGCAGTGGAGAGGGGGCCACTGAAGCTTTCTTT. Translation gives CASSGEGATEAFF.

The chain carries TRBV4-1 and TRBJ1-1; D is possibly TRBD1 (5 bases). The CDR3 contains 17 residues. From germline, CDR1 is MGHRA and CDR2 YSYEKL. V lost 1 base to trimming and J lost 1 base, with 16 bases between them. The CDR3 spells CASSQVPLGVRNTEAFF. The CDR3 nucleotides are TGCGCCAGCAGCCAAGTGCCCCTGGGGGTGAGGAACACTGAAGCTTTCTTT.

V usage is TRBV7-2 and J usage is TRBJ1-2; D not resolved. Germline CDR1 and CDR2: SGHTA and FQGNSA. V was cut by 1 base and J by 6 bases, with 21 bases left in between. The CDR3 is 17 residues long. This chain's CDR3 is CASSLERTQPISNGYTF. The DNA for the CDR3 is TGTGCCAGCAGCTTAGAAAGAACACAACCCATATCCAATGGCTACACCTTC.

This clonotype was observed a handful of times. V usage is TRBV7-9 and J usage is TRBJ1-4; D unclear. Trimming removed 7 bases from V and 6 bases from J, with 12 bases in between. Germline-derived CDR1 and CDR2 are SEHNR and FQNEAQ (reference sequence). CDR3 length: 13 amino acids. As DNA, the CDR3 is TGTGCCAGCACCCCCTCTCTCGATGAAAAACTGTTTTTT. It codes for CASTPSLDEKLFF.

This clonotype was recorded a few times. V gene TRBV6-6 combines with J gene TRBJ1-2; tentatively, D is TRBD1 (5 bases). Looked up from germline, CDR1 is MNHNY and CDR2 is SVGAGI (reference sequence). The CDR3 is made up of 16 amino acids. V lost 2 bases to trimming and J lost 5 bases, with 18 bases between them. The CDR3 reads CASSYDNPGTEYGYTF. As DNA, the CDR3 is TGTGCCAGCAGTTACGACAATCCCGGGACGGAATATGGCTACACCTTC.

As concerns this clonotype: Sequence at one end of the junction differs from germline and may be a read error. The V gene is TRBV20-1, the J gene TRBJ2-3; 7 positions agree with TRBD2. The CDR3 has 20 residues. The germline gives CDR1 DFQATT, CDR2 SNEGSKA (reference sequence). The CDR3 bases are TGCAGTGCTAGACCCGTCGGGGGGAGATGGGTGGAACCGAGCACAGACACGCAGTATTTT. It specifies CSARPVGGRWVEPSTDTQYF.

The rearrangement links TRBV30 to TRBJ2-7; 9 bases map to TRBD1. Germline CDR1 reads GTSNPN; CDR2 reads SVGIG (reference sequence). Losses at the gene ends were 3 bases for V and 1 base for J; bases not matched to a gene: 1. The CDR3 totals 13 residues. CDR3 residues: CAWRGQGSYEQYF. In DNA, the CDR3 is TGTGCCTGGAGGGGACAGGGTTCCTACGAGCAGTACTTC.

The chain carries TRBV19 and TRBJ2-7, with 7 bases aligning to TRBD1. CDR3 size: 13 residues. V lost 8 bases and J lost 3; bases outside the gene matches: 7. Germline V gene data show CDR1 as LNHDA and CDR2 as SQIVND (reference sequence). CDR3 sequence: CASSDRDYYEQYF. CDR3 in DNA: TGTGCCAGTTCAGACAGGGATTACTACGAGCAGTACTTC.

This chain uses TRBV7-8 with TRBJ2-3, with a weak D call TRBD1 (6 bases). This CDR3 is built from 15 residues. CDR1 and CDR2 (germline): SGHVS, FQNEAQ. V gave up 2 bases and J gave up 3 bases, with 12 bases separating them. The CDR3 DNA reads TGTGCCAGCAGCTTAACAGGGTGGGTGACAGATACGCAGTATTTT. It is translated as CASSLTGWVTDTQYF.

As regards this clonotype: A much larger clone differs by one base, so this may be a read error. J is TRBJ2-3 and V is TRBV24-1; D may correspond to TRBD1 or TRBD2 (5 bases each). The CDR3 runs 15 residues. The germline gives CDR1 KGHDR, CDR2 SFDVKD. Between the trimmed V and J ends, which lost 3 bases and 0 bases, there was a span of 9 bases. CDR3 amino acids: CATSDGGTSTDTQYF. The DNA for the CDR3 is TGTGCCACCAGTGATGGGGGAACGAGCACAGATACGCAGTATTTT.